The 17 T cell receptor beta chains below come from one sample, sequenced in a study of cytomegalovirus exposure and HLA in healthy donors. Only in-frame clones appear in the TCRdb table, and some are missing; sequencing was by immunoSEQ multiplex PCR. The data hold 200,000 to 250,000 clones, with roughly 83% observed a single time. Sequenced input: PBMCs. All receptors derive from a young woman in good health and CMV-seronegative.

CDR3 in DNA: TGTGCCAGCAGCCCGCACGGCGAAAGGGGGGGAGTGGGTGCTGAAGCTTTCTTT. This sequence encodes CASSPHGERGGVGAEAFF. The chain combines TRBV9 with TRBJ1-1, with D tentatively TRBD1 (6 bases). This CDR3 is 18 amino acids long. Per germline, CDR1 SGDLS and CDR2 YYNGEE. The V end lost 4 bases, the J end lost 6 bases, and 28 bases lay between the germline ends.

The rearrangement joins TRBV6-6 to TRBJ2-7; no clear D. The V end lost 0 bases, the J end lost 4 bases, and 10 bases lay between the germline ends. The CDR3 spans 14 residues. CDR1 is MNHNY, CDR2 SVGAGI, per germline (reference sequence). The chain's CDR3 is CASSYSFNTYEQYF. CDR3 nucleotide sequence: TGTGCCAGCAGTTACTCTTTTAATACGTACGAGCAGTACTTC.

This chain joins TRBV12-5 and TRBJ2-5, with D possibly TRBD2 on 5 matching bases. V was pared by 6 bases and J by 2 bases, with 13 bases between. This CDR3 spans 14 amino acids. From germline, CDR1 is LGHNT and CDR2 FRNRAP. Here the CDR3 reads CASGPGNIQETQYF. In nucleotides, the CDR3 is TGTGCTAGTGGACCGGGGAACATACAAGAGACCCAGTACTTC.

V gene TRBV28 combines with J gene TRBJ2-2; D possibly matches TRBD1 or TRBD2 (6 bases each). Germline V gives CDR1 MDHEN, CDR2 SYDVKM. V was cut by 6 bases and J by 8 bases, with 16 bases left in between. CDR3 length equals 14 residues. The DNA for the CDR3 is TGTGCCAGCAGCGATCCGGGGGCGTTAGGGGAGCTGTTTTTT. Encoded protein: CASSDPGALGELFF.

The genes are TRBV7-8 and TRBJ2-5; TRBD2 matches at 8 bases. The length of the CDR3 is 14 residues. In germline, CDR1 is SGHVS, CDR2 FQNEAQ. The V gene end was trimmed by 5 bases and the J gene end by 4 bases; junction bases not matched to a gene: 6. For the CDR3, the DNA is TGTGCCAGCAGCGGAGGACTAGCAGGAGAGACCCAGTACTTC. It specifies CASSGGLAGETQYF.

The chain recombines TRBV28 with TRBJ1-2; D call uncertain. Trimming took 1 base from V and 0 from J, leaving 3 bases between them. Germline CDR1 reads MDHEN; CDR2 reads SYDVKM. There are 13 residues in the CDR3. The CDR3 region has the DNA TGTGCCAGCAGTTTATACACTAACTATGGCTACACCTTC. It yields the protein CASSLYTNYGYTF.

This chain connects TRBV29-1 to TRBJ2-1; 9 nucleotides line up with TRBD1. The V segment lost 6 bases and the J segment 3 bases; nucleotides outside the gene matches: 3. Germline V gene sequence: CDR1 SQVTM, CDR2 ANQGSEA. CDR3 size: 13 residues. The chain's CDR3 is CSVRTGVYNEQFF. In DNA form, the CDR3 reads TGCAGCGTCCGGACAGGGGTCTACAATGAGCAGTTCTTC.

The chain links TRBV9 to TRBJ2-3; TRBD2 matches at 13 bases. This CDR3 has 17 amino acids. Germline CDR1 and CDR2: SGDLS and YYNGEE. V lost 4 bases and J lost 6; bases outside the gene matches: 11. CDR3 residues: CASSHQQLAGGMDTQYF. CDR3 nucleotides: TGTGCCAGCAGCCATCAACAACTAGCGGGGGGGATGGATACGCAGTATTTT.

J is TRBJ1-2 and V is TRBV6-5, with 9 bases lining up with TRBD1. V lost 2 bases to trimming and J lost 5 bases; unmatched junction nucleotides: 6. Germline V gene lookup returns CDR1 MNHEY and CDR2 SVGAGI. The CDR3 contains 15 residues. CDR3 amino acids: CASSYNTGQGYGYTF. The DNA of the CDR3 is TGTGCCAGCAGTTACAATACCGGACAGGGGTATGGCTACACCTTC.

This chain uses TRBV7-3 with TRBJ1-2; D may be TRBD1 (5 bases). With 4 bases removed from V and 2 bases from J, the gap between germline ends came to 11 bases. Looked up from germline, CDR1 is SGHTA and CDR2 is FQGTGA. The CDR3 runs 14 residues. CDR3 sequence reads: CASSSGPANYGYTF. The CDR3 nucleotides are TGTGCCAGCAGCTCGGGACCGGCCAACTATGGCTACACCTTC. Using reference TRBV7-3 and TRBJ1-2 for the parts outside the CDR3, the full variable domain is GAGVSQTPSNKVTEKGKYVELRCDPISGHTALYWYRQSLGQGPEFLIYFQGTGAADDSGLPNDRFFAVRPEGSVSTLKIQRTERGDSAVYLCASSSGPANYGYTFGSGTRLTVV.

The CDR3 DNA follows: TGTGCCTCAAATGGGTGGGGGAGGGCCACAGATACGCAGTATTTT. It is translated as CASNGWGRATDTQYF. The rearrangement uses TRBV30 and TRBJ2-3, with 7 bases identical to TRBD2. From germline, CDR1 is GTSNPN and CDR2 SVGIG (reference sequence). CDR3 length: 15 residues. Losses at the gene ends were 7 bases for V and 2 bases for J; bases not matched to a gene: 12. The full variable domain, its missing parts supplied by reference TRBV30 and TRBJ2-3, is SQTIHQWPATLVQPVGSPLSLECTVEGTSNPNLYWYRQAAGRGLQLLFYSVGIGQISSEVPQNLSASRPQDRQFILSSKKLLLSDSGFYLCASNGWGRATDTQYFGPGTRLTVL.

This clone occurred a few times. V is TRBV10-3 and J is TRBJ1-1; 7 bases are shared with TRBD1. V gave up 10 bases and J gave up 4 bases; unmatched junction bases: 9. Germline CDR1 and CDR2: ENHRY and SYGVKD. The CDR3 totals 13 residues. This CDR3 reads CATRGSLVTEAFF. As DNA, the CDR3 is TGTGCCACCAGGGGGTCACTGGTCACTGAAGCTTTCTTT.

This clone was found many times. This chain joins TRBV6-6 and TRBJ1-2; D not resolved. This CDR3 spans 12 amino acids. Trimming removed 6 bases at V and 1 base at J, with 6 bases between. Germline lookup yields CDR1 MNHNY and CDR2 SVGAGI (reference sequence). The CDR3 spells CASSDDNYGYTF. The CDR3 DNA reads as TGTGCCAGCAGCGACGATAACTATGGCTACACCTTC.

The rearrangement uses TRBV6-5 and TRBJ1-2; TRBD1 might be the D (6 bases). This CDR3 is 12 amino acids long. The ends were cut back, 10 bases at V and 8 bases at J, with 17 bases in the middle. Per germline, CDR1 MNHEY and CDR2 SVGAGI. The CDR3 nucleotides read TGTGCCACCGGACAGAAGCCCTGGGGCTACACCTTC. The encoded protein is CATGQKPWGYTF.

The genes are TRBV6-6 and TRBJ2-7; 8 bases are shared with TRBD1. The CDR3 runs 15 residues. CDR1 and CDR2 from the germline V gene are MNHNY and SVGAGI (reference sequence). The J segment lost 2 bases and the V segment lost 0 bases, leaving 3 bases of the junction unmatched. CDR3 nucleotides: TGTGCCAGCAGTTACTCGGACAGGGCCCCCTACGAGCAGTACTTC. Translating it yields CASSYSDRAPYEQYF.

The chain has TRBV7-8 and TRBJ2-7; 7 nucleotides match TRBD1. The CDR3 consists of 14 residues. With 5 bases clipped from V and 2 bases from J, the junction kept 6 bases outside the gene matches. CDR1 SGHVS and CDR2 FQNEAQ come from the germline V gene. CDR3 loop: CASSARDRAYEQYF. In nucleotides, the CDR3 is TGTGCCAGCAGCGCCCGGGACAGAGCCTACGAGCAGTACTTC.

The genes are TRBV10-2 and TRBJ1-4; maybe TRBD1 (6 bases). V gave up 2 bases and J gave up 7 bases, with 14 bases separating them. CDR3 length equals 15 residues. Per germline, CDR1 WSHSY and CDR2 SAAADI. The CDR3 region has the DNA TGCGCCAGCAGTGAGCCCGGGACAAGCGGTGAAAAACTGTTTTTT. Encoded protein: CASSEPGTSGEKLFF.